The clone carrying this T cell receptor (beta chain) was found a few times. What it binds is not known. The record originates from a study of blood T cells in healthy people across ages. Study findings and constraints: Diversity estimates from one million T cells were considered underestimates.

CDR3 size: 15 residues. V was pared by 6 bases and J by 5 bases, with 20 bases between. Germline lookup yields CDR1 SGHRS and CDR2 YFSETQ. Combining a sample-barcoded 5' primer with a J-beta primer mix, a second PCR ran for roughly 7 to 12 cycles. Each cDNA molecule was tagged by a template-switch adaptor with 12 random nucleotides. TCRdb used MiXCR to reprocess the 5' RACE reads, holding one entry per CDR3 protein. The sample lists about 930,000 distinct CDR3 sequences; about 28% were seen once. These data also formed part of another study, on T cells of mothers and their children. That work adds: Every mother produced more than 8 million TCR beta CDR3 reads, whereas every child provided approximately 3 million.

The gene calls are TRBV5-1 and TRBJ1-1; TRBD1 is a possible D gene (6 bases). Sequenced sample: blood. The sequence was obtained from a woman in her 40s in good health. CDR3 in amino acids: CASTRSGTLGTEAFF. CDR3 DNA: TGCGCCAGCACCCGATCCGGGACACTCGGGACTGAAGCTTTCTTT.